A single count supports the clone carrying this TCR beta chain. Its cognate antigen is unknown. The sample belongs to a study of regulatory and conventional T cells in RAG deficiency. Whole-study findings and limits: RAG-deficient patients showed markedly lower Shannon entropy and higher Simpson indices than control T-cell subsets. Sorted Omenn CD25-high CD127-low cells may not be bona fide Tregs. Patient subsets had shorter CDR3s; Omenn Treg-Tconv overlap exceeded 75%.

Sequenced by immunoSEQ multiplex PCR; TCRdb stores in-frame clones only, minus some. The sample gives around 33,000 clones, more than 80% of which show up once; approximately 5.1% is in the top ten. These data also featured in a second study, about regulatory T cells. Per that paper: The PCR used 52 TRBV and 13 TRBJ primers. Patient repertoires had restricted TRB V-J pairs and skewed V and J usage, most in Tregs.

What was sequenced was CD8+ T cells sorted from blood. This sequence originates from a human donor in good health.

CDR3 sequence (DNA): TGTGCCAGCAGCTCCTGGTCTACGCGGGAGGCCCCCACAGATACGCAGTATTTT. It translates to CASSSWSTREAPTDTQYF. The V gene is TRBV11-3, the J gene TRBJ2-3; the match to TRBD2 covers 8 bases. V lost 4 bases and J lost 2; bases outside the gene matches: 14. CDR3 length equals 18 residues. CDR1 SGHNT and CDR2 YENEEA come from the germline V gene.